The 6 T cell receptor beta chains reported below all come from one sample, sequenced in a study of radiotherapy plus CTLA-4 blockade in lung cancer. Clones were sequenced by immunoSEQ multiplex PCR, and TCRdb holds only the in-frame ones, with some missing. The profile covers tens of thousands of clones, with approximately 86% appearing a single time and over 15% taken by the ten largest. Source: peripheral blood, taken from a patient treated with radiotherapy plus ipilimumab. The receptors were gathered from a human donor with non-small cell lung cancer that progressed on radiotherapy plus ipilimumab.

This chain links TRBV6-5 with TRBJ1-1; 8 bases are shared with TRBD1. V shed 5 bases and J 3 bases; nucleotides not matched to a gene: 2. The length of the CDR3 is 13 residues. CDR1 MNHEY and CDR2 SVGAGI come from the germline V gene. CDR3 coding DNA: TGTGCCAGCAGTCCACAGGGGGACACTGAAGCTTTCTTT. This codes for CASSPQGDTEAFF.

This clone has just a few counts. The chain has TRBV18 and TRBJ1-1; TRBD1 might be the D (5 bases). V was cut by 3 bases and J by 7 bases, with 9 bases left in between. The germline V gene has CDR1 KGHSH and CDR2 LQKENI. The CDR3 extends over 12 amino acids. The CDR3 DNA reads TGTGCCAGCTCACCCCAGGGCGGTGAAGCTTTCTTT. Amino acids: CASSPQGGEAFF.

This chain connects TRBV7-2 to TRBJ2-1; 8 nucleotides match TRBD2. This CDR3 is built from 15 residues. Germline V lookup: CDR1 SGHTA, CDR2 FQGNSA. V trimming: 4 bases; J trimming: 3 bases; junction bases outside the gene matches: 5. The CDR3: CASSSRGGGYNEQFF. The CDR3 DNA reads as TGTGCCAGCAGCTCCCGGGGGGGCGGCTACAATGAGCAGTTCTTC.

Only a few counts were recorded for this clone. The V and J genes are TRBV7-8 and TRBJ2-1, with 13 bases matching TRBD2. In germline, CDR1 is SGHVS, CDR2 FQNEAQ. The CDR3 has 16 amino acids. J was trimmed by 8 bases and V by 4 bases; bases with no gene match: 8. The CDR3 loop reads CASSSRTSGSRDEQFF. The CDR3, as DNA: TGTGCCAGCAGCTCCAGGACTAGCGGGAGTCGTGATGAGCAGTTCTTC.

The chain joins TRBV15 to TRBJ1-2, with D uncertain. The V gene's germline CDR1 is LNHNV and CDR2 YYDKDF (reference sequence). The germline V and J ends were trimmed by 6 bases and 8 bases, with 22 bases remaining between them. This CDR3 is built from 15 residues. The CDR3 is CATSPTGVKAKGYTF. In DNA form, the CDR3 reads TGTGCCACCAGTCCGACGGGAGTCAAGGCGAAGGGCTACACCTTC.

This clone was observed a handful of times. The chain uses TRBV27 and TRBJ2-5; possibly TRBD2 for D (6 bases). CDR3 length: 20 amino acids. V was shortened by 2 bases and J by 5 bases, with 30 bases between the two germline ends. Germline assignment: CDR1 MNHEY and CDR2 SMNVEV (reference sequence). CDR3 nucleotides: TGTGCCAGCAGTTTAGGGCCTCCGGCCGGGACTGGGGCGTCATATGAGACCCAGTACTTC. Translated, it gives CASSLGPPAGTGASYETQYF.